These T cell receptor beta chains were read from a single sample in a study of shared clonotypes between healthy human individuals. Repertoires were generated with immunoSEQ multiplex PCR, while TCRdb's copy carries only in-frame clones and drops some. Of millions of clones listed, approximately 95% were seen once; the top ten hold 0.39%. Input material: naive CD4+ T cells from PBMCs. These receptors were taken from a man between 18 and 35 years old in good health. Some clones in this sample may be carry-over from other donors' samples. Both conserved end residues are part of each CDR3. The D gene is left open where the match is weak. Clone size, where shown, is once, few, many, or a class for clones that have expanded.

TRBJ2-7,TRBV7-9,TRBD2,NA,TGTGCCAGCAGCCCTCAATCCCTAGCGGTGGCAGAGCAGTACTTC,CASSPQSLAVAEQYF
TRBJ2-7,TRBV29-1,NA,NA,TGCAGCGTTGAAGGCCAGGGAGTCTACGAGCAGTACTTC,CSVEGQGVYEQYF
TRBJ2-2,TRBV9,TRBD2,NA,TGTGCCAGCAGCAGTGTTGGGCTAGCGGGAGTCGGCGGGGAGCTGTTTTTT,CASSSVGLAGVGGELFF
TRBJ2-7,TRBV9,TRBD2,NA,TGTGCCAGCAGCGTAGGTGCCAGCGGGAGCTACGAGCAGTACTTC,CASSVGASGSYEQYF
TRBJ2-5,TRBV5-1,NA,NA,TGCGCCAGCAGCTTGCCCTTCGAGGGACGGCTCCTTGGGGAGACCCAGTACTTC,CASSLPFEGRLLGETQYF
TRBJ2-3,TRBV5-4,NA,once,TGTGCCAGCAGCTTTCTTCGCGGGGATAGCACAGATACGCAGTATTTT,CASSFLRGDSTDTQYF
TRBJ2-6,TRBV27,TRBD1,NA,TGTGCCAGCAGTCAGGGGGCGATTCTCCTCTCTGGGGCCAACGTCCTGACTTTC,CASSQGAILLSGANVLTF
TRBJ2-1,TRBV12-5,NA,NA,TGTGCTAGTGCCTCCGGGACCTCATATTACAATGAGCAGTTCTTC,CASASGTSYYNEQFF
TRBJ1-5,TRBV2,NA,few,TGTGCCAGCAGTGTGGCGGGAGTTAATCAGCCCCAGCATTTT,CASSVAGVNQPQHF
TRBJ2-7,TRBV21-1,NA,NA,TGTGCCAGCAGCCCCTGGGCGGTCGGATACGAGCAGTACTTC,CASSPWAVGYEQYF
TRBJ1-2,TRBV5-1,NA,NA,TGCGCCAGCAGCCTGGGGGCAGCTCACTATGGCTACACCTTC,CASSLGAAHYGYTF
TRBJ2-3,TRBV9,TRBD2,NA,TGTGCCAGCAGCTCTGGACTAGCGGGAAGCACAGATACGCAGTATTTT,CASSSGLAGSTDTQYF
TRBJ2-3,TRBV6-4,NA,once,TGTGCCAGCAGTGACAGCGGCGGGGCCACAGATACGCAGTATTTT,CASSDSGGATDTQYF
TRBJ1-5,TRBV6-5,TRBD1,NA,TGTGCCAGCAGTTCCTGGACAGGGGGTCAGCCCCAGCATTTT,CASSSWTGGQPQHF
TRBJ1-3,TRBV19,NA,NA,TGTGCCAGTATGGTACAGGCTGGAAACACCATATATTTT,CASMVQAGNTIYF
TRBJ2-1,TRBV6-6,TRBD1,NA,TGTGCCAGCAGTTCCCGGGACAGGGGAGCATGGGAGCAGTTCTTC,CASSSRDRGAWEQFF